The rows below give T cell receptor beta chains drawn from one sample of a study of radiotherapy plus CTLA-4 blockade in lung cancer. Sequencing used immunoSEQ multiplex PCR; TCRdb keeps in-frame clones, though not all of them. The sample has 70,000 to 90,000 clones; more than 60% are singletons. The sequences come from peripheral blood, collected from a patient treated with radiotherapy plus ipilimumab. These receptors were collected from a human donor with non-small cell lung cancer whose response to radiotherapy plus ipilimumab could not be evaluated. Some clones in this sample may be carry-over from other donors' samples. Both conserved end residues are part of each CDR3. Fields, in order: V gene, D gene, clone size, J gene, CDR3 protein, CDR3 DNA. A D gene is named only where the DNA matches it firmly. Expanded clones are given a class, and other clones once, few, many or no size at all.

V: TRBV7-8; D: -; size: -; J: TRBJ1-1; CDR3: CASSLPSTVNTEAFF; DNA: TGTGCCAGCAGCTTACCCTCGACAGTGAACACTGAAGCTTTCTTT
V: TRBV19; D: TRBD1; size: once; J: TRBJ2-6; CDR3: CASSQRRDRDLSGANVLTF; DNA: TGTGCCAGTAGCCAGCGTCGGGACAGGGACCTCTCTGGGGCCAACGTCCTGACTTTC
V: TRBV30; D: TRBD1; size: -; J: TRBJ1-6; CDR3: CAWKDPGGSPLHF; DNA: TGTGCCTGGAAAGACCCAGGGGGCTCACCCCTCCACTTT
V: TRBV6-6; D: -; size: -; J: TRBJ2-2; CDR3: CASSYSRSGAGELFF; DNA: TGTGCCAGCAGTTACTCGAGATCAGGGGCCGGGGAGCTGTTTTTT
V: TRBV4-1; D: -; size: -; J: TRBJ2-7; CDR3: CASSSRAGWEQYF; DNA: TGCGCCAGCAGCTCCCGGGCGGGGTGGGAGCAGTACTTC
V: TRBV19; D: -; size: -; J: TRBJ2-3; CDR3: CASSRAAGSGDTQYF; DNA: TGTGCCAGTAGTAGGGCCGCCGGGAGCGGAGATACGCAGTATTTT
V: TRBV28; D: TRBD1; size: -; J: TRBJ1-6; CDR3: CASSSVGDRVNSPLHF; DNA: TGTGCCAGCAGTTCCGTAGGGGACAGGGTTAATTCACCCCTCCACTTT
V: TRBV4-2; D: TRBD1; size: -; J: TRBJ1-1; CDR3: CASSQDLLRGTGAFF; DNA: TGTGCCAGCAGCCAAGATCTTTTACGAGGGACAGGAGCTTTCTTT
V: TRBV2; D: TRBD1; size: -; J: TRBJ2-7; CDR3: CASSELTGAYEQYF; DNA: TGTGCCAGCAGTGAACTGACAGGGGCCTACGAGCAGTACTTC
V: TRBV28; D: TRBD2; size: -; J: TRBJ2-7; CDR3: CASGSGRDEQYF; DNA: TGTGCCTCAGGATCTGGGAGGGACGAGCAGTACTTC
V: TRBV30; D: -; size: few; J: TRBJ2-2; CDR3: CAWRGVLNTGELFF; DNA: TGTGCCTGGAGGGGAGTCCTGAACACCGGGGAGCTGTTTTTT
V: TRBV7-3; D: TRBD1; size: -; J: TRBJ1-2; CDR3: CASSPGQGGGYTF; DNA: TGTGCCAGCAGCCCGGGACAGGGTGGGGGCTACACCTTC
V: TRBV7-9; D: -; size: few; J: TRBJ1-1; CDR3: CASSSGGVAFF; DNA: TGTGCCAGCAGCTCCGGGGGGGTAGCTTTCTTT
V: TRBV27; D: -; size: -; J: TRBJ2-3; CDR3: CASSPTVVGGLTDTQYF; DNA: TGTGCCAGCAGTCCTACCGTTGTGGGGGGACTCACAGATACGCAGTATTTT
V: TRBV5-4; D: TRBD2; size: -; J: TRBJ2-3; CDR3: CASSLRAGGQTDTQYF; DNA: TGTGCCAGCAGCTTGAGAGCGGGGGGGCAAACAGATACGCAGTATTTT
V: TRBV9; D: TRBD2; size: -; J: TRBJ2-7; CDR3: CASSVGATSGGGPYYEQYF; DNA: TGTGCCAGCAGCGTAGGGGCAACTAGCGGGGGGGGTCCCTACTACGAGCAGTACTTC
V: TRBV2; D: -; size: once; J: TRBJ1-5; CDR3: CASSGTIGQPQHF; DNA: TGTGCCAGCAGCGGGACAATAGGTCAGCCCCAGCATTTT
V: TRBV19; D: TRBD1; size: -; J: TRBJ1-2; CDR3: CASSASQGNAYGYTF; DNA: TGTGCCAGTAGTGCGTCACAGGGGAACGCGTATGGCTACACCTTC
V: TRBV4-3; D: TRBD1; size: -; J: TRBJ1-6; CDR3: CASSMDRERIPLHF; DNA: TGCGCCAGCAGCATGGACAGGGAAAGGATTCCCCTCCACTTT
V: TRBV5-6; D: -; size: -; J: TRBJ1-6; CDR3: CASSFGELVSPLHF; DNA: TGTGCCAGCAGCTTCGGGGAGCTGGTTTCACCCCTCCACTTT
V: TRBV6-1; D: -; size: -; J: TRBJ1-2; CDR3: CASSDQGGENYYGYTF; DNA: TGTGCCAGCAGTGACCAAGGCGGCGAGAACTACTATGGCTACACCTTC
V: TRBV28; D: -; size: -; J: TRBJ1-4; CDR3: CASSPLGGGLFF; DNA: TGTGCCAGCAGTCCCCTTGGGGGCGGGCTGTTTTTT
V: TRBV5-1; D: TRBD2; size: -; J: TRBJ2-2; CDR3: CASSPRLAGAFTGELFF; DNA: TGCGCCAGCAGCCCCAGACTAGCGGGGGCCTTCACCGGGGAGCTGTTTTTT
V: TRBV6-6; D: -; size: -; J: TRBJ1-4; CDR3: CASSSAGLGLFF; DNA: TGTGCCAGCAGCTCCGCCGGGTTGGGACTGTTTTTT
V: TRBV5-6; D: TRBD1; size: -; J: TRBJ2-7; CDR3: CASSLSRVAGGPPYF; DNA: TGTGCCAGCAGCTTGAGCCGGGTTGCAGGGGGCCCTCCGTACTTC
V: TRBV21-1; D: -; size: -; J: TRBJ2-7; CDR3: CASSNFGLAGGTIPSYEQYF; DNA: TGTGCCAGCAGCAATTTTGGCCTAGCGGGAGGAACCATCCCCTCCTACGAGCAGTACTTC
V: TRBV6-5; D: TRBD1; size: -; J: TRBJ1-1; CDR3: CASSYLGQGNTEAFF; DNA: TGTGCCAGCAGTTATCTGGGACAGGGGAACACTGAAGCTTTCTTT
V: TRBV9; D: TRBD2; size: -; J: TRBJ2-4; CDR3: CASSVDGGAAKNIQYF; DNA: TGTGCCAGCAGCGTAGACGGGGGGGCAGCCAAAAACATTCAGTACTTC
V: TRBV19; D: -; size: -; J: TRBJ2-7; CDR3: CASSMGQSYEQYF; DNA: TGTGCCAGTAGTATGGGCCAATCCTACGAGCAGTACTTC
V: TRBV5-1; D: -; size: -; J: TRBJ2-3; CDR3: CASSLGRAVDTQYF; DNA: TGCGCCAGCAGCTTGGGGCGGGCAGTTGATACGCAGTATTTT